The entry that follows covers one T cell receptor beta chain sequence. Using its own MiXCR run on the 5' RACE reads, TCRdb lists one record per CDR3 protein. Of around 410,000 distinct CDR3 sequences in the sample, about 25% are singletons; the top ten hold around 13%. These data are taken from a study of T-cell memory formation after mild COVID-19. Germline-derived CDR1 and CDR2 are KGHSH and LQKENI. This CDR3 has 16 amino acids. The germline V and J ends were trimmed by 0 bases and 4 bases, with 15 bases remaining between them. The sequenced sample consisted of PBMCs or a T cell subset sorted from them (not recorded which). This TCR came from an adult woman who had mild COVID-19 (a few samples of this study predate the infection). Cell type and time point are not known. The chain links TRBV18 to TRBJ2-5; either TRBD1 or TRBD2 may fit D (6 bases each). The CDR3 loop reads CASSPPVTGAGETQYF. The CDR3 DNA is TGTGCCAGCTCACCACCGGTAACGGGGGCTGGAGAGACCCAGTACTTC. The entire variable domain, with the rest obtained from reference TRBV18 and TRBJ2-5, is as follows: NAGVMQNPRHLVRRRGQEARLRCSPMKGHSHVYWYRQLPEEGLKFMVYLQKENIIDESGMPKERFSAEFPKEGPSILRIQQVVRGDSAAYFCASSPPVTGAGETQYFGPGTRLLVL.